Listed below are T cell receptor beta chains from one sample, sequenced in a study of blood T cell repertoires in COVID-19. Clones were read by immunoSEQ multiplex PCR, and TCRdb kept only the in-frame ones, dropping some. The sample holds 120,000 to 150,000 clones, 80% to 90% seen once. The material sequenced was peripheral blood. The receptors derive from a woman aged 50 to 60 with acute or convalescent COVID-19. CDR3s include the opening cysteine and the closing phenylalanine or tryptophan. D genes are given only for firm matches. Size is omitted from some rows. Given values are once, few, many or a class for expanded clones.

CDR3 length,J gene,V gene,clone size,D gene,CDR3 protein,CDR3 DNA
14,TRBJ1-2,TRBV18,NA,NA,CASSPPRGNYGYTF,TGTGCCAGCTCACCACCCAGGGGAAACTATGGCTACACCTTC
12,TRBJ1-2,TRBV13,NA,TRBD1,CASSWTGNGYTF,TGTGCCAGCAGCTGGACAGGGAACGGCTACACCTTC
14,TRBJ1-2,TRBV29-1,NA,NA,CSVEDSQRFYGYTF,TGCAGCGTTGAAGACAGCCAGAGGTTCTATGGCTACACCTTC
15,TRBJ1-5,TRBV5-1,NA,TRBD1,CASSLGQGGHQPQHF,TGCGCCAGCAGCTTGGGCCAAGGGGGCCATCAGCCCCAGCATTTT
13,TRBJ2-5,TRBV2,NA,NA,CASSEIRAETQYF,TGTGCCAGCAGTGAAATCAGGGCAGAGACCCAGTACTTC
13,TRBJ1-6,TRBV2,NA,TRBD1,CASSTGAQRPLHF,TGTGCCAGCAGCACAGGGGCCCAGAGACCCCTCCACTTT
12,TRBJ2-7,TRBV30,NA,NA,CAWDSPIYEQYF,TGTGCCTGGGACTCTCCCATTTACGAGCAGTACTTC
13,TRBJ1-2,TRBV11-2,NA,NA,CASSQDSYNGYTF,TGTGCCAGCAGTCAAGACAGTTATAATGGCTACACCTTC
14,TRBJ2-5,TRBV5-4,NA,NA,CASSIIDRQETQYF,TGTGCCAGCAGCATAATCGACAGACAAGAGACCCAGTACTTC
13,TRBJ2-1,TRBV11-3,NA,TRBD2,CASSLLAGVEQFF,TGTGCCAGCAGCTTACTAGCGGGGGTTGAGCAGTTCTTC
14,TRBJ2-7,TRBV18,NA,TRBD2,CASSTGLADYEQYF,TGTGCCAGCTCAACGGGACTAGCGGACTACGAGCAGTACTTC
16,TRBJ2-1,TRBV10-3,once,TRBD2,CAISETSGASYNEQFF,TGTGCCATCAGTGAGACTAGCGGTGCCTCCTACAATGAGCAGTTCTTC
14,TRBJ2-1,TRBV5-1,few,TRBD2,CASSLESGIDEQFF,TGCGCCAGCAGCTTGGAAAGCGGGATCGATGAGCAGTTCTTC
14,TRBJ2-7,TRBV7-7,NA,TRBD1,CASSPGTGGYEQYF,TGTGCCAGCAGCCCCGGGACAGGGGGTTACGAGCAGTACTTC
15,TRBJ2-5,TRBV19,once,TRBD1,CASSPTNRGQETQYF,TGTGCCAGTAGTCCTACTAACAGGGGGCAGGAGACCCAGTACTTC
16,TRBJ2-7,TRBV14,NA,TRBD1,CASSQMGSYRGDEQYF,TGTGCCAGCAGCCAAATGGGGTCGTACAGGGGCGACGAGCAGTACTTC
16,TRBJ2-7,TRBV11-2,NA,TRBD2,CASSRPTSGGSYEQYF,TGTGCCAGCAGCCGCCCGACTAGCGGGGGCTCCTACGAGCAGTACTTC
18,TRBJ2-3,TRBV10-3,few,TRBD2,CAISEGLAGKTSTDTQYF,TGTGCCATCAGTGAGGGACTAGCGGGGAAGACCTCCACAGATACGCAGTATTTT
14,TRBJ2-5,TRBV7-2,NA,TRBD2,CASSLASGQETQYF,TGTGCCAGCAGCTTAGCTAGCGGGCAAGAGACCCAGTACTTC
17,TRBJ2-3,TRBV30,NA,TRBD2,CAWSVPRSGSGVDTQYF,TGTGCCTGGAGTGTACCCCGTAGCGGGAGCGGGGTAGATACGCAGTATTTT
17,TRBJ2-3,TRBV7-3,NA,TRBD2,CASSLTAGGGVTDTQYF,TGTGCCAGCAGCTTAACCGCGGGAGGAGGGGTTACAGATACGCAGTATTTT
15,TRBJ2-7,TRBV19,NA,NA,CASSIGGVDHGEQYF,TGTGCCAGTAGTATAGGGGGAGTCGACCACGGGGAGCAGTACTTC
14,TRBJ2-6,TRBV19,NA,NA,CASRVRDGANVLTF,TGTGCCAGTAGGGTGCGAGATGGGGCCAACGTCCTGACTTTC
13,TRBJ1-2,TRBV7-3,NA,NA,CASSLPGNYGYTF,TGTGCCAGCAGCTTACCCGGGAACTATGGCTACACCTTC
13,TRBJ2-3,TRBV2,NA,NA,CASSGGGADTQYF,TGTGCCAGCAGTGGAGGGGGGGCAGATACGCAGTATTTT
15,TRBJ2-3,TRBV15,NA,TRBD2,CATSRGSGITDTQYF,TGTGCCACCAGCAGAGGAAGCGGGATCACAGATACGCAGTATTTT
17,TRBJ2-6,TRBV11-3,NA,TRBD2,CASSKTSGRSGANVLTF,TGTGCCAGCAGCAAGACTAGCGGGAGGTCTGGGGCCAACGTCCTGACTTTC
13,TRBJ1-2,TRBV7-9,NA,NA,CASSADTNYGYTF,TGTGCCAGCAGCGCGGACACTAACTATGGCTACACCTTC
12,TRBJ2-7,TRBV7-9,NA,NA,CASSLNLYEQYF,TGTGCCAGCAGCTTAAATCTCTACGAGCAGTACTTC
14,TRBJ2-3,TRBV5-1,NA,NA,CASSPGQRTDTQYF,TGCGCCAGCAGCCCGGGTCAACGCACAGATACGCAGTATTTT
13,TRBJ2-1,TRBV2,NA,TRBD1,CASSRQGLNEQFF,TGTGCCAGCAGCCGACAGGGCTTAAATGAGCAGTTCTTC
15,TRBJ1-5,TRBV7-9,NA,NA,CASSSTGFSNQPQHF,TGTGCCAGCAGCTCGACGGGGTTTAGCAATCAGCCCCAGCATTTT
15,TRBJ2-5,TRBV5-1,NA,NA,CASTLGATGGETQYF,TGCGCCAGCACCCTGGGGGCTACGGGCGGGGAGACCCAGTACTTC
12,TRBJ2-7,TRBV2,NA,NA,CATALATHEQYF,TGTGCTACGGCCCTAGCTACCCACGAGCAGTACTTC
13,TRBJ1-1,TRBV20-1,NA,NA,CSASLEGGTEAFF,TGCAGTGCTAGTCTAGAGGGAGGCACTGAAGCTTTCTTT
15,TRBJ2-1,TRBV5-1,few,TRBD2,CASSLASGVYNEQFF,TGCGCCAGCAGCTTGGCTAGCGGGGTTTACAATGAGCAGTTCTTC
15,TRBJ1-1,TRBV4-1,NA,NA,CASSQAGGRPGEAFF,TGCGCCAGCAGCCAAGCCGGGGGGCGGCCTGGTGAAGCTTTCTTT
15,TRBJ2-1,TRBV2,NA,TRBD2,CASRAGTSGRNEQFF,TGTGCCAGCAGGGCCGGGACTAGCGGGAGGAATGAGCAGTTCTTC
14,TRBJ1-1,TRBV5-1,NA,NA,CASSLGALNTEAFF,TGCGCCAGCAGCTTGGGCGCCTTGAACACTGAAGCTTTCTTT
14,TRBJ2-1,TRBV13,NA,TRBD1,CASSLGTGYNEQFF,TGTGCCAGCAGCTTAGGGACAGGGTACAATGAGCAGTTCTTC
16,TRBJ2-3,TRBV19,NA,TRBD2,CASSMGLADLSDTQYF,TGTGCCAGTAGTATGGGGCTAGCGGACCTTTCAGATACGCAGTATTTT
14,TRBJ1-6,TRBV30,NA,NA,CAWRRGSYNSPLHF,TGTGCCTGGAGAAGGGGCAGCTATAATTCACCCCTCCACTTT
16,TRBJ2-1,TRBV5-4,NA,NA,CASSLGHAGSYNEQFF,TGTGCCAGCAGCTTAGGACACGCGGGGTCCTACAATGAGCAGTTCTTC
13,TRBJ1-1,TRBV9,NA,NA,CASSVAGHTEAFF,TGTGCCAGCAGCGTAGCAGGGCACACTGAAGCTTTCTTT
16,TRBJ2-2,TRBV11-1,NA,TRBD2,CASSSISGGFTGELFF,TGTGCCAGCAGCTCAATTAGCGGGGGGTTCACCGGGGAGCTGTTTTTT